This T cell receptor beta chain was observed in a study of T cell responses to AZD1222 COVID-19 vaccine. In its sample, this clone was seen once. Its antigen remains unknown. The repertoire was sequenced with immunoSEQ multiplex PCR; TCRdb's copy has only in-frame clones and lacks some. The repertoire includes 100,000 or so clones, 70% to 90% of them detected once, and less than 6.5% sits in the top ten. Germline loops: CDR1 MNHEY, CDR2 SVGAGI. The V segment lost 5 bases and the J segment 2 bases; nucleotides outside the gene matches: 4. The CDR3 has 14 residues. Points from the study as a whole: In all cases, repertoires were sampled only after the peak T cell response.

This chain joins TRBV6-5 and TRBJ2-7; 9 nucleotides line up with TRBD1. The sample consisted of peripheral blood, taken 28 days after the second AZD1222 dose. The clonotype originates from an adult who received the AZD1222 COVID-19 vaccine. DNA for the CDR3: TGTGCCAGCAGTCGGGACAGGGAACCCTACGAGCAGTACTTC. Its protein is CASSRDREPYEQYF.